This TCR beta chain was observed in a study of shared clonotypes between healthy human individuals. Turning to the study itself: The cohort had two women and a few men, ages 18 to 49.

Unsorted PBMC contributed 250 to 300 ng DNA, roughly 30,000 T cell genomes, to each replicate PCR. TCRdb's table, derived via immunoSEQ multiplex PCR, lists solely in-frame clones and lacks some. Of hundreds of thousands of clones listed, about 85% are singletons. Adults of Caucasian background living in Nashville, Tennessee made up all donors. Unmatched junction bases numbered 3, after V lost 6 bases and J lost 1 base. Germline CDR1 and CDR2: MDHEN and SYDVKM. This CDR3 spans 14 amino acids. Sequenced input: PBMCs. The source is a middle-aged woman in good health. Some clones in this sample may be carry-over from other donors' samples. The chain uses TRBV28 and TRBJ2-1, with 7 bases lining up with TRBD2. In nucleotides, the CDR3 is TGTGCCAGCAGGGAAGCGGGGTCCTACAATGAGCAGTTCTTC. Encoded protein: CASREAGSYNEQFF. The full variable domain, completed using reference TRBV28 and TRBJ2-1, is DVKVTQSSRYLVKRTGEKVFLECVQDMDHENMFWYRQDPGLGLRLIYFSYDVKMKEKGDIPEGYSVSREKKERFSLILESASTNQTSMYLCASREAGSYNEQFFGPGTRLTVL.